These 20 T cell receptor beta chains originate from one sample sequenced in a study of blood T cell repertoires in COVID-19. Generated by immunoSEQ multiplex PCR, the TCRdb table keeps only in-frame clones and is missing some. Among some 180,000 clones listed, about 88% were seen once. The specimen sequenced was PBMCs or T cells enriched from blood (not recorded which). The receptors shown here come from a woman between 40 and 55 years old in a cohort exposed to, infected with or recovered from COVID-19 (not recorded which).

This chain joins TRBV11-2 and TRBJ2-7; 12 nucleotides line up with TRBD2. The CDR3 has 14 residues. Trimming took 5 bases from V and 7 from J; bases not matched to a gene: 6. CDR1 and CDR2 from the germline V gene are SGHAT and FQNNGV. CDR3 region: CASSGLAGGREQYF. The CDR3 DNA reads as TGTGCCAGCAGCGGTCTAGCGGGAGGGCGGGAGCAGTACTTC.

The chain links TRBV9 to TRBJ2-4, with 9 bases fitting TRBD1. Germline-derived CDR1 and CDR2 are SGDLS and YYNGEE. The CDR3 runs 16 residues. V lost 0 bases to trimming and J lost 7 bases; unmatched junction nucleotides: 8. In DNA form, the CDR3 reads TGTGCCAGCAGCGTAGGGGCCGGGACAGGGAACAACATTCAGTACTTC. This translates into CASSVGAGTGNNIQYF. Together with reference TRBV9 and TRBJ2-4, the CDR3 gives the full variable domain: DSGVTQTPKHLITATGQRVTLRCSPRSGDLSVYWYQQSLDQGLQFLIQYYNGEERAKGNILERFSAQQFPDLHSELNLSSLELGDSALYFCASSVGAGTGNNIQYFGAGTRLSVL.

J is TRBJ1-5 and V is TRBV25-1; tentatively, D is TRBD1 (6 bases). Trimming took 6 bases from V and 0 from J, leaving 15 bases between them. The CDR3 is 16 residues long. CDR1 and CDR2 from the germline V gene are MGHDK and SYGVNS. In DNA form, the CDR3 reads TGTGCCAGCAGAGAACAGGGAGGTGGTAGCAATCAGCCCCAGCATTTT. Translated, it gives CASREQGGGSNQPQHF. Full variable domain (remainder filled in from reference TRBV25-1 and TRBJ1-5): EADIYQTPRYLVIGTGKKITLECSQTMGHDKMYWYQQDPGMELHLIHYSYGVNSTEKGDLSSESTVSRIRTEHFPLTLESARPSHTSQYLCASREQGGGSNQPQHFGDGTRLSIL.

The rearrangement joins TRBV6-2 or TRBV6-3 to TRBJ1-1; the match to TRBD1 covers 8 bases. Trimming removed 2 bases from V and 1 base from J; junction bases left unmatched: 18. The germline V gene encodes CDR1 MNHEY and CDR2 SVGEGT. The CDR3 has 20 residues. CDR3: CASSYPTGQGGGSWNTEAFF. The CDR3 nucleotides are TGTGCCAGCAGTTACCCCACAGGACAGGGTGGGGGATCGTGGAACACTGAAGCTTTCTTT.

This rearrangement joins TRBV7-9 to TRBJ2-2, with TRBD2 identical over 8 bases. CDR1 and CDR2 (germline): SEHNR, FQNEAQ (reference sequence). J gave up 13 bases and V 9 bases, and 13 bases lay outside the gene matches. The CDR3 spans 13 residues. The CDR3 spells CASRLAQGGRLFF. Written as DNA, the CDR3 is TGTGCCAGTCGACTAGCGCAGGGAGGACGGCTGTTTTTT.

This clone was picked up many times. The CDR3 here is CASSTPGGSYEQYF. The CDR3 nucleotides are TGCGCCAGCAGTACCCCCGGGGGATCCTACGAGCAGTACTTC. The chain uses TRBV10-2 and TRBJ2-7; a weak D match, TRBD2 (6 bases). Germline V gene data show CDR1 as WSHSY and CDR2 as SAAADI. V shed 5 bases and J shed 1 base, with 12 bases lying between them. The CDR3 has 14 amino acids.

The chain joins TRBV4-2 to TRBJ2-7; D is perhaps TRBD1 (5 bases). In germline, CDR1 is LGHNA, CDR2 YNFKEQ. This CDR3 comprises 15 residues. Trimming removed 1 base at V and 4 bases at J, with 14 bases between. The CDR3 DNA is TGTGCCAGCAGCCAAGTCCCGGACAAGCTGTACGAGCAGTACTTC. Translation: CASSQVPDKLYEQYF.

The J gene is TRBJ1-2, the V gene TRBV29-1, with D perhaps matching TRBD1 (5 bases). V lost 2 bases and J 8 bases, leaving 15 bases between the germline ends. The CDR3 loop spans 13 amino acids. Germline V gene lookup returns CDR1 SQVTM and CDR2 ANQGSEA. The CDR3 DNA reads as TGCAGCGTTGAACAAGGGGCAAGAGTGGGCTACACCTTC. Encoded protein: CSVEQGARVGYTF.

The chain couples TRBV7-2 to TRBJ2-6; D might be TRBD2 (6 bases). CDR3 length: 15 amino acids. The germline V gene encodes CDR1 SGHTA and CDR2 FQGNSA. V was clipped by 4 bases and J by 5 bases, with 12 bases between them. DNA of the CDR3: TGTGCCAGCAGCTCTGGAGGAGGGAGGGCCAACGTCCTGACTTTC. Encoded protein: CASSSGGGRANVLTF.

The chain carries TRBV12-5 and TRBJ1-1; TRBD1 aligns across 7 bases. This CDR3 is 16 amino acids long. Trimming took 2 bases from V and 9 from J; bases not matched to a gene: 15. In germline, CDR1 is LGHNT, CDR2 FRNRAP. CDR3 sequence: CASGLSGTASKGQAFF. Here the CDR3 DNA reads TGTGCTAGTGGTTTGTCTGGGACAGCCTCGAAAGGGCAAGCTTTCTTT.

The chain uses TRBV24-1 and TRBJ2-1, with a weak D call TRBD1 (6 bases). V lost 4 bases and J lost 4, with 13 bases in between. In germline, CDR1 is KGHDR, CDR2 SFDVKD. The CDR3 spans 15 residues. DNA for the CDR3: TGTGCCACCAGTGAGGGGGCAGCTGCATACAATGAGCAGTTCTTC. Translating gives CATSEGAAAYNEQFF.

In this sample, this clone turned up a few times. The gene calls are TRBV7-2 and TRBJ2-3, with 8 bases that match TRBD2. CDR3 size: 18 residues. J lost 2 bases, V lost 4 bases, and 14 bases had no gene match. Germline lookup yields CDR1 SGHTA and CDR2 FQGNSA. The DNA of the CDR3 is TGTGCCAGCAGCTCCCAGGTGTTAGCGGGGCAAAACACAGATACGCAGTATTTT. As protein: CASSSQVLAGQNTDTQYF.

The chain employs TRBV3-1 (or the pseudogene TRBV3-2) and TRBJ1-1; D gene uncertain. The ends were cut back, 1 base at V and 8 bases at J, with 8 bases in the middle. Germline V gene lookup returns CDR1 LGHDT and CDR2 YNNKEL (reference sequence). The CDR3 is 12 residues long. CDR3 nucleotides: TGTGCCAGCAGCCAAGGAACAGCAGAAGCTTTCTTT. Translated: CASSQGTAEAFF.

This clone has just a few counts. This chain uses TRBV11-2 with TRBJ2-1; D may be TRBD1 (5 bases). Germline V gene sequence: CDR1 SGHAT, CDR2 FQNNGV. This CDR3 is built from 14 residues. The V gene lost 4 bases and the J gene lost 5 bases, with 12 bases spanning the gap. CDR3 region: CASSSPGAHNEQFF. In nucleotides, the CDR3 is TGTGCCAGCAGCTCGCCTGGGGCTCACAATGAGCAGTTCTTC.

The J gene is TRBJ2-1, the V gene TRBV27; TRBD2 aligns across 9 bases. The CDR3 runs 18 residues. With V trimmed by 3 bases and J by 3 bases, 12 bases remained unmatched. CDR1 is MNHEY, CDR2 SMNVEV, per germline (reference sequence). The CDR3 DNA follows: TGTGCCAGCAGTTTCTTCGCGGCAGCGGGGGGTGTCTACAATGAGCAGTTCTTC. This gives the protein CASSFFAAAGGVYNEQFF.

V usage is TRBV24-1 and J usage is TRBJ1-2; D not resolved. Germline CDR1 reads KGHDR; CDR2 reads SFDVKD. The CDR3 totals 15 residues. Trimming cost V 3 bases and J 2 bases, with 12 bases left between them. CDR3 DNA sequence: TGTGCCACCAGTGATCATAACCCGGGAAACTATGGCTACACCTTC. Residues: CATSDHNPGNYGYTF.

V is TRBV7-2 and J is TRBJ2-2; D is uncertain. CDR1 and CDR2 from the germline V gene are SGHTA and FQGNSA. V lost 0 bases to trimming and J lost 7 bases, with 12 bases between them. The CDR3 runs 15 residues. The CDR3 nucleotides read TGTGCCAGCAGCTTAGCTGGCGCGGTGGTCGGGGAGCTGTTTTTT. Protein product: CASSLAGAVVGELFF.

The V call is TRBV27, the J call TRBJ1-1, with 9 positions matching TRBD1. CDR1 is MNHEY, CDR2 SMNVEV, per germline (reference sequence). This CDR3 contains 16 residues. Unmatched junction bases numbered 11, after V lost 4 bases and J lost 5 bases. CDR3 loop: CASSSRDRVGFTEAFF. As DNA, the CDR3 is TGTGCCAGCAGTTCACGGGACAGGGTGGGATTTACTGAAGCTTTCTTT.

V is TRBV4-1 and J is TRBJ1-1; D gene uncertain. This CDR3 contains 14 residues. Trimming cost V 0 bases and J 5 bases, with 10 bases left between them. Germline V CDR1 and CDR2: MGHRA, YSYEKL. The CDR3 loop reads CASSQEREWTEAFF. CDR3 nucleotides: TGCGCCAGCAGCCAAGAGAGGGAATGGACTGAAGCTTTCTTT.

The chain combines TRBV27 with TRBJ1-5; D not resolved. This CDR3 is built from 16 residues. CDR1 MNHEY and CDR2 SMNVEV come from the germline V gene (reference sequence). V was pared by 2 bases and J by 6 bases, with 17 bases between. The CDR3 DNA reads as TGTGCCAGCAGTTTAATTGGCGGGGAGGCTTCTCAGCCCCAGCATTTT. Residues: CASSLIGGEASQPQHF.